The 20 T cell receptor beta chains listed next were all sequenced from one sample in a study of T cell clonality in common variable immunodeficiency. Repertoires were generated with immunoSEQ multiplex PCR, while TCRdb's copy carries only in-frame clones and drops some. In total the sample includes about 35,000 clones, none of them seen once. The sequencing input was peripheral blood mononuclear cells. All receptors derive from a person between 18 and 75 years old in good health.

This clone came up many times. The read is 3 residues too short to cover the CDR3 end, so that end is filled in from the germline J gene. V gene TRBV19 combines with J gene TRBJ2-7; D ambiguous. The CDR3 runs 13 residues. With 6 bases removed from V and 2 bases from J, the gap between germline ends came to 11 bases. Germline loops: CDR1 LNHDA, CDR2 SQIVND (reference sequence). The covered CDR3 bases are TGTGCCAGTAGGGCCCTAGGCACCTACGAG. Protein: CASRALGTYE. The entire CDR3 protein is CASRALGTYEQYF.

This clone occurred many times. The read terminates 3 residues before the CDR3 end, so the remaining end is supplied by the germline J gene. The V and J genes are TRBV7-8 and TRBJ2-2; perhaps TRBD1 as D (6 bases). CDR3 length equals 15 residues. Germline CDR1 SGHVS, CDR2 FQNEAQ. Deletions cut 5 bases from V and 3 bases from J, with 13 bases between. Partial CDR3 DNA: TGTGCCAGCAGCGCCCTTGGACAGCACACCGGGGAG. Translation: CASSALGQHTGE. The whole CDR3 sequence reads CASSALGQHTGELFF.

The table lists this clone with many counts. The CDR3 goes on 3 residues after the read ends, and that part is filled in from the germline J gene. The J gene is TRBJ1-1, the V gene TRBV6-2 or TRBV6-3, with 8 bases identical to TRBD1. Germline V lookup: CDR1 MNHEY, CDR2 SVGEGT. This CDR3 has 14 amino acids. After removal of 5 bases from V and 3 bases from J, the junction contained 5 bases not matched to a gene. This CDR3 is CASSGQGGHTEAFF. The part of the CDR3 DNA that was read is TGTGCCAGCAGTGGACAGGGAGGGCACACTGAA.

This clone was recorded at least ten times. CDR3 DNA (partial): TGCAGTGCTAGAGGGACAGGGACAGGGAGCGAG. This translates into CSARGTGTGSE. The whole CDR3 protein is CSARGTGTGSEQYF. The gene calls are TRBV20-1 and TRBJ2-7; 9 nucleotides align to TRBD1. The read halts 3 residues ahead of the CDR3 end, with the missing end drawn from the germline J gene. The CDR3 covers 14 residues. Germline loops: CDR1 DFQATT, CDR2 SNEGSKA (reference sequence). V was clipped by 1 base and J by 6 bases; unmatched bases: 7.

In its sample, this clone was seen many times. The read ends 3 residues before the CDR3 terminus; that terminus is restored from the germline J gene. The chain joins TRBV20-1 to TRBJ2-5, with TRBD2 matching over 7 bases. The germline gives CDR1 DFQATT, CDR2 SNEGSKA (reference sequence). The CDR3 is made up of 12 amino acids. The V segment lost 3 bases and the J segment 7 bases; nucleotides outside the gene matches: 5. The CDR3 loop is CSARGRGLTQYF. The sequenced CDR3 bases are TGCAGTGCTAGGGGGCGGGGGTTGACC.

As concerns this clone: A far larger clone is just one base off, so this is likely a read error. Read sequence stops 3 residues before the CDR3 end, and the germline J gene provides the missing end. J is TRBJ2-3 and V is TRBV7-2, with a weak D call TRBD2 (6 bases). Germline V CDR1 and CDR2: SGHTA, FQGNSA. This CDR3 comprises 14 residues. The sequenced CDR3 bases are TGTGCCAGCAGCCCTGGAGGGTTGACAGATGCG. This gives the protein CASSPGGLTDA. The complete CDR3 sequence is CASSPGGLTDAQYF.

This clone was seen ten or more times. The CDR3 end falls 3 residues outside the read, so it is completed with the germline J gene. This chain links TRBV20-1 with TRBJ2-3; 8 bases line up with TRBD1. The trim removed 8 bases at V and 1 base at J, leaving 8 bases unmatched. Germline values: CDR1 DFQATT, CDR2 SNEGSKA (reference sequence). CDR3 length: 14 residues. The chain's CDR3 is CSPEWTGRTDTQYF. The DNA read from the CDR3 is TGCAGTCCAGAGTGGACAGGGCGCACAGATACG.

Regarding this clone: The CDR3 end lies 3 residues beyond the end of the read and is filled in from the germline J gene. The genes are TRBV30 and TRBJ1-2, with 7 nucleotides matching TRBD1. The CDR3 is made up of 14 amino acids. Germline values: CDR1 GTSNPN, CDR2 SVGIG (reference sequence). CDR3: CAWSVQGTTYDYTF. The CDR3 DNA, read in part, is TGTGCCTGGAGTGTACAGGGGACAACCTACGAC.

At least ten counts were recorded for this clone. The observed sequence ends 3 residues before the CDR3 terminus, with the missing tail filled in from the germline J gene. The chain joins TRBV10-2 to TRBJ2-7, with 8 bases matching TRBD1. Germline V lookup: CDR1 WSHSY, CDR2 SAAADI. The V gene end was trimmed by 6 bases and the J gene end by 3 bases; junction bases not matched to a gene: 1. The CDR3 is 12 residues long. CDR3 residues: CASRDRGYEQYF. The part of the CDR3 DNA that was read is TGCGCCAGCAGAGACAGGGGCTACGAG.

A remark on this clone: The sequence runs out 3 residues before the end of the CDR3; the remainder is reconstructed from the germline J gene. The V gene is TRBV19, the J gene TRBJ1-4; the D is unclear. CDR3 length: 15 amino acids. CDR1 is LNHDA and CDR2 is SQIVND in the germline V gene (reference sequence). This chain's CDR3 is CASSISTSYNSPLFF. Partial CDR3 DNA: TGTGCCAGTAGTATTTCTACCTCCTATAATTCACCA.

Only a few counts were recorded for this clone. The missing CDR3 end, 3 residues past where the read stops, is filled in from the germline J gene. V is TRBV18 and J is TRBJ2-2, with a tentative D call TRBD1 (5 bases). CDR1 and CDR2 from the germline V gene are KGHSH and LQKENI. The CDR3 loop spans 12 amino acids. The CDR3 loop reads CASSSQQEKLFF. The sequenced CDR3 bases are TGTGCCAGCTCATCGCAACAGGAAAAG.

In the case of this clone: A much larger clone sits a single nucleotide away, making a read error possible. With the read ending 3 residues before the CDR3 end, the germline J gene is used to fill in that end. This chain connects TRBV7-9 to TRBJ2-2; D possibly corresponds to TRBD1 (6 bases). Per the germline V gene, CDR1 is SEHNR and CDR2 is FQNEAQ (reference sequence). CDR3 length: 14 residues. CDR3 sequence reads: CASSLDSQNSPLFF. The sequenced CDR3 bases are TGTGCCAGCAGCTTGGACAGCCAGAATTCACCG. Full variable domain (remainder filled in from reference TRBV7-9 and TRBJ2-2): DTGVSQNPRHKITKRGQNVTFRCDPISEHNRLYWYRQTLGQGPEFLTYFQNEAQLEKSRLLSDRFSAERPKGSFSTLEIQRTEQGDSAMYLCASSLDSQNSPLFFGEGSRLTVL.

This clone was seen ten or more times. The read falls 3 residues short of the CDR3 end, and the missing part is taken from the germline J gene. V gene TRBV5-1 combines with J gene TRBJ1-1, with 8 positions matching TRBD1. CDR1 is SGHRS, CDR2 YFSETQ, per germline. Trimming at V came to 1 base and at J to 1 base, leaving 0 bases not matched to a gene. The CDR3 totals 14 residues. The part of the CDR3 DNA that was read is TGCGCCAGCAGCTTGCAGGGGGCGAACACTGAA. Translation gives CASSLQGANTE. The whole CDR3 is CASSLQGANTEAFF.

In its sample, this clone was seen many times. Read data end 3 residues before the CDR3 end; the end is taken from the germline J gene. The chain combines TRBV20-1 with TRBJ1-6, with 7 bases identical to TRBD1. V lost 6 bases, J lost 4 bases, and 6 bases stayed unmatched. CDR1 is DFQATT and CDR2 is SNEGSKA in the germline V gene (reference sequence). The CDR3 totals 14 residues. The CDR3 bases that were read are TGCAGTGCGTATTCGGGACAGTATAATTCACCC. It codes for CSAYSGQYNSP. The full CDR3 sequence reads CSAYSGQYNSPLHF.

This clone occurred many times. The CDR3 goes on 3 residues after the read ends, and that part is filled in from the germline J gene. This chain links TRBV19 with TRBJ1-5; D is unclear. Germline assignment: CDR1 LNHDA and CDR2 SQIVND (reference sequence). Trimming took 6 bases from V and 0 from J, leaving 12 bases between them. CDR3 length: 15 amino acids. The CDR3 is CASSASGNSNQPQHF. The DNA read from the CDR3 is TGTGCCAGTAGCGCCTCGGGGAATAGCAATCAGCCC.

This clone appeared many times. With the read ending 3 residues before the CDR3 end, the germline J gene is used to fill in that end. V usage is TRBV10-3 and J usage is TRBJ2-7, with no clear D. Trimming took off 0 bases at V and 4 bases at J, with 10 bases between the two ends. The V gene's germline CDR1 is ENHRY and CDR2 SYGVKD. CDR3 size: 14 residues. The CDR3 DNA, read in part, is TGTGCCATCAGTGAGTCGACTCAAAGTTACGAG. This gives the protein CAISESTQSYE. The CDR3 in its entirety is CAISESTQSYEQYF.

Many counts were recorded for this clone. The read halts 3 residues ahead of the CDR3 end, with the missing end drawn from the germline J gene. The chain uses TRBV7-9 and TRBJ2-1; D is perhaps TRBD1 (5 bases). This CDR3 contains 15 residues. V lost 5 bases and J lost 0, with 11 bases in between. CDR1 and CDR2 (germline): SEHNR, FQNEAQ (reference sequence). CDR3 residues: CASSRTLSSYNEQFF. The covered CDR3 bases are TGTGCCAGCAGCCGGACACTGAGCTCCTACAATGAG.

This clone showed up many times. The read halts 3 residues ahead of the CDR3 end, with the missing end drawn from the germline J gene. The chain has TRBV6-1 and TRBJ2-4; D perhaps matches TRBD2 (5 bases). CDR1 MNHNS and CDR2 SASEGT come from the germline V gene. The CDR3 has 15 residues. Trimming pared 4 bases from V and 0 bases from J, leaving 10 bases between. The CDR3 is CASSGTSVAKNIQYF. CDR3 bases read: TGTGCCAGCAGTGGGACTTCGGTAGCCAAAAACATT.

This clone showed up many times. The CDR3 bases that were read are TGCAGCGTCTACAGTGCTGGCTACTACGAG. Translated, it gives CSVYSAGYYE. The CDR3, in full, reads CSVYSAGYYEQYF. J is TRBJ2-7 and V is TRBV29-1; no clear D. The read gets to within 3 residues of the CDR3 end, and the germline J gene fills in the rest. The V gene's germline CDR1 is SQVTM and CDR2 ANQGSEA. Between the trimmed V and J ends, which lost 6 bases and 3 bases, there was a span of 15 bases. This CDR3 has 13 residues.

This clone was recorded at least ten times. The read ends 3 residues before the CDR3 terminus; that terminus is restored from the germline J gene. The chain couples TRBV9 to TRBJ2-3; D is perhaps TRBD2 (6 bases). The CDR3 extends over 14 amino acids. V lost 0 bases to trimming and J lost 3 bases, with 8 bases between them. The germline gives CDR1 SGDLS, CDR2 YYNGEE. CDR3 sequence reads: CASSVGLATDTQYF. The CDR3 DNA, read in part, is TGTGCCAGCAGCGTAGGGCTAGCGACAGATACG.